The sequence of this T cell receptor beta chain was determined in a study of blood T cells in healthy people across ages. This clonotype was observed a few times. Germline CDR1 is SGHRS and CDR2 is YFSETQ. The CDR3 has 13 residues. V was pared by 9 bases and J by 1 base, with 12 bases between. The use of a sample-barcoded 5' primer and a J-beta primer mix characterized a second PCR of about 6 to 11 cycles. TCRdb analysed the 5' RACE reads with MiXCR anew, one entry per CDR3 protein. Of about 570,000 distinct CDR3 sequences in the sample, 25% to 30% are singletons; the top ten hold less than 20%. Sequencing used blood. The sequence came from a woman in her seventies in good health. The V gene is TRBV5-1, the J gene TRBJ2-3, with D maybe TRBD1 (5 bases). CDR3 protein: CATQSTGTDTQYF. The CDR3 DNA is TGCGCCACCCAATCGACAGGCACAGATACGCAGTATTTT.